The T cell receptor beta chain described here comes from a study of blood T cell repertoires in COVID-19. Background on the study: Cohort 3 donors counted as recovered after two negative PCRs, clearance, or resolved symptoms.

CDR1 SGHRS and CDR2 YFSETQ come from the germline V gene. This CDR3 comprises 17 residues. V lost 2 bases to trimming and J lost 1 base; unmatched junction nucleotides: 8. Profiling relied on immunoSEQ multiplex PCR, and the TCRdb table lists in-frame clones only, not all of them. The sample records some 300,000 clones, 85% to 90% being singletons. The chain combines TRBV5-1 with TRBJ2-5; 10 nucleotides line up with TRBD2. Specimen: PBMCs or T cells enriched from blood (not recorded which). This clonotype was obtained from a woman aged 60-75 years in a cohort exposed to, infected with or recovered from COVID-19 (not recorded which). The CDR3 DNA reads TGCGCCAGCAGCTTCAATCCGGGACTAGCGACCCAAGAGACCCAGTACTTC. This gives the protein CASSFNPGLATQETQYF.